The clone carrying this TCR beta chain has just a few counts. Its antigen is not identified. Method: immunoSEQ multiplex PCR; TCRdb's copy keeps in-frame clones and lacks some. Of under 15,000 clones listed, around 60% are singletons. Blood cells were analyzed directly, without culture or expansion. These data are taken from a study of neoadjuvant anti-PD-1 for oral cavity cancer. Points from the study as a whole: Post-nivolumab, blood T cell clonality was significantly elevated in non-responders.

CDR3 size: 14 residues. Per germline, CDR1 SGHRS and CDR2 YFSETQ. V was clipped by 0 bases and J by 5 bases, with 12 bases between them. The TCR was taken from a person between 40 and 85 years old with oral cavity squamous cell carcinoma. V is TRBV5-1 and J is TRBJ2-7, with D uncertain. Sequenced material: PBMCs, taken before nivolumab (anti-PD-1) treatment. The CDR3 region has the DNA TGCGCCAGCAGCTTGGGAGCCCCTAAGGACGAGCAGTACTTC. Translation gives CASSLGAPKDEQYF.